This TCR beta chain was documented in a study of blood T cell repertoires in COVID-19. Using immunoSEQ multiplex PCR, the repertoire was profiled, and TCRdb retains in-frame clones only, with some absent. The top ten hold approximately 6% of the sample, which has about 300,000 clones, 85% to 90% seen once. This CDR3 has 15 residues. Germline CDR1 reads MNHEY; CDR2 reads SVGAGI. V lost 6 bases, J lost 7 bases, and 10 bases stayed unmatched. The chain carries TRBV6-5 and TRBJ1-5; the match to TRBD1 covers 9 bases. This receptor was taken from a woman aged 45 to 65 with COVID-19, enrolled during active disease. Sequencing input: peripheral blood. The CDR3 here is CASSPRDRAKQPQHF. The CDR3 DNA reads as TGTGCCAGCAGCCCCAGGGACAGGGCGAAACAGCCCCAGCATTTT.